Listed below are T cell receptor beta chains from one sample, sequenced in a study of blood T cells in healthy people across ages. MiXCR, applied by TCRdb to the 5' RACE reads, yields one record per CDR3 protein. This sample yields about 730,000 distinct CDR3 sequences, of which roughly 45% are seen a single time; roughly 20% belongs to the top ten. Sequencing was carried out using blood. Every receptor here comes from a woman aged 55-70 years in good health. Both conserved end residues are trimmed from each CDR3.

V: TRBV27; CDR3: ASSLMAGLAGGLTDTQY
V: TRBV12-3/TRBV12-4; CDR3: ASSLTADMQY
V: TRBV12-3/TRBV12-4; CDR3: ASSIDRGSEQY
V: TRBV14; CDR3: ASSHDVRDEQF
V: TRBV7-8; CDR3: ASSLGTSGNHEQF
V: TRBV6-5; CDR3: ASSYWGGGYT
V: TRBV28; CDR3: ASSLPGAYEQY
V: TRBV5-1; CDR3: ASKQAGSSETQY
V: TRBV12-3/TRBV12-4; CDR3: ASSLRTGWQTQF
V: TRBV11-2; CDR3: ASSLERGSQY
V: TRBV5-6; CDR3: ASSSRGGLNSNIQY